One sample yielded the 14 T cell receptor beta chains listed below, sequenced in a study of cytomegalovirus exposure and HLA in healthy donors. Primers for the PCR totalled 60 Vbeta and 13 Jbeta. Profiled with immunoSEQ multiplex PCR; TCRdb holds only in-frame clones, not every one. There are roughly 200,000 clones in the sample; less than 80% occur only once, and nearly 4.5% lies in the top ten. Sequences were obtained from PBMCs. The receptor set was obtained from a woman aged 25 to 39 in good health and CMV-seropositive.

V is TRBV4-2 and J is TRBJ2-3; tentative D call: TRBD2 (7 bases). Germline CDR1 reads LGHNA; CDR2 reads YNFKEQ. The V gene lost 3 bases and the J gene lost 3 bases, with 22 bases spanning the gap. The CDR3 sequence is 18 residues long. CDR3 DNA: TGTGCCAGCAGCCAGGATACCAGTGGAGGGGGGGGGACAGATACGCAGTATTTT. Its translation: CASSQDTSGGGGTDTQYF.

The J gene is TRBJ1-2, the V gene TRBV5-6; D not certain. The length of the CDR3 is 13 residues. Trimming left V 0 bases short and J 0 bases short, with 3 bases between. Germline V CDR1 and CDR2: SGHDT, YYEEEE. CDR3 protein: CASSLAANYGYTF. In nucleotides, the CDR3 is TGTGCCAGCAGCTTGGCGGCTAACTATGGCTACACCTTC.

Only one count was recorded for this clone. The gene calls are TRBV5-6 and TRBJ2-7; 7 bases map to TRBD1. Per germline, CDR1 SGHDT and CDR2 YYEEEE. Unmatched junction bases numbered 7, after V lost 1 base and J lost 0 bases. This CDR3 has 16 amino acids. CDR3 DNA: TGTGCCAGCAGCTTGACCGGGACAGTGAGCTCCTACGAGCAGTACTTC. This codes for CASSLTGTVSSYEQYF.

This chain links TRBV4-1 with TRBJ2-5, with D hard to call. The CDR3 loop spans 12 amino acids. V lost 3 bases, J lost 5 bases, and 7 bases lay in between. Per germline, CDR1 MGHRA and CDR2 YSYEKL. CDR3: CASSHSEETQYF. In DNA form, the CDR3 reads TGCGCCAGCAGCCACAGCGAGGAGACCCAGTACTTC.

This clone was counted only a few times. The V call is TRBV11-2, the J call TRBJ2-1; D remains unclear. Trimming left V 2 bases short and J 6 bases short, with 5 bases between. Looked up from germline, CDR1 is SGHAT and CDR2 is FQNNGV. This CDR3 is 12 amino acids long. The CDR3 DNA reads as TGTGCCAGCAGCTTATCGTTCAATGAGCAGTTCTTC. It codes for CASSLSFNEQFF.

The chain couples TRBV4-2 to TRBJ2-1; TRBD1 matches at 8 bases. CDR3 length equals 16 residues. Trimming took 1 base from V and 6 from J; bases not matched to a gene: 8. CDR1 and CDR2 from the germline V gene are LGHNA and YNFKEQ. The CDR3 loop is CASSQGLQGVLNEQFF. DNA of the CDR3: TGTGCCAGCAGCCAAGGGCTACAGGGGGTACTCAATGAGCAGTTCTTC.

Here the CDR3 reads CAWSPLPSINGYTF. The DNA for the CDR3 is TGTGCCTGGAGTCCACTTCCGTCAATCAATGGCTACACCTTC. The gene calls are TRBV30 and TRBJ1-2; no firm D call. Germline V gene data show CDR1 as GTSNPN and CDR2 as SVGIG (reference sequence). V lost 2 bases, J lost 6 bases, and 16 bases lay in between. CDR3 length: 14 residues.

The rearrangement links TRBV7-9 to TRBJ2-7; the D is unclear. This CDR3 is 13 amino acids long. Trimming stripped 3 bases from V and 6 bases from J, with 12 bases between. Germline CDR1 is SEHNR and CDR2 is FQNEAQ (reference sequence). In DNA form, the CDR3 reads TGTGCCAGCAGCTTCGCACAGCCCCCCGAGCAGTACTTC. Protein product: CASSFAQPPEQYF.

This chain links TRBV2 with TRBJ1-6, with D tentatively TRBD1 (6 bases). The CDR3 spans 13 residues. Deletions cut 4 bases from V and 9 bases from J, with 10 bases between. Per the germline V gene, CDR1 is SNHLY and CDR2 is FYNNEI. The CDR3 here is CASSGLDSSPLHF. CDR3 nucleotides: TGTGCCAGCAGTGGGCTGGACAGTTCACCCCTCCACTTT.

This clone appeared once. The chain uses TRBV5-4 and TRBJ1-2, with D possibly TRBD1 on 6 matching bases. V dropped 2 bases and J dropped 3 bases, with 8 bases sitting between them. CDR1 SGHNT and CDR2 YYREEE come from the germline V gene (reference sequence). This CDR3 comprises 13 residues. The CDR3 region has the DNA TGTGCCAGCAGCTTACAGGGTGACTATGGCTACACCTTC. This encodes CASSLQGDYGYTF.

CDR3 region: CASSQRGQISSLIANYGYTF. DNA for the CDR3: TGCGCCAGCAGCCAGCGAGGACAGATCTCCTCCCTTATAGCTAACTATGGCTACACCTTC. The V gene is TRBV4-1, the J gene TRBJ1-2, with D possibly matching TRBD1 (6 bases). CDR1 is MGHRA and CDR2 is YSYEKL in the germline V gene. V lost 3 bases, J lost 0 bases, and 26 bases lay in between. There are 20 residues in the CDR3.

The V call is TRBV5-1, the J call TRBJ2-3; 8 nucleotides match TRBD1. Germline loops: CDR1 SGHRS, CDR2 YFSETQ. The CDR3 has 15 amino acids. Trimming removed 7 bases from V and 3 bases from J; junction bases left unmatched: 10. The CDR3 loop is CASASRDRLTDTQYF. CDR3 DNA: TGCGCCAGCGCCAGCCGGGACAGGTTAACAGATACGCAGTATTTT.

This clone was observed a few times. The V and J genes are TRBV4-1 and TRBJ1-2; tentative D call: TRBD1 (5 bases). Trimming left V 1 base short and J 5 bases short, with 11 bases between. The CDR3 runs to 14 residues. The V gene's germline CDR1 is MGHRA and CDR2 YSYEKL. The DNA for the CDR3 is TGCGCCAGCAGCCAAGGCGACAGCGGGTATGGCTACACCTTC. Its translation is CASSQGDSGYGYTF.

This chain joins TRBV10-3 and TRBJ1-2; D is unclear. Looked up from germline, CDR1 is ENHRY and CDR2 is SYGVKD. The CDR3 is 12 amino acids. The V and J ends lost 5 bases and 7 bases respectively, with 11 bases between them. The CDR3: CAISTGGPGYTF. Here the CDR3 DNA reads TGTGCCATCAGTACGGGAGGTCCTGGCTACACCTTC.